This is a list of T cell receptor beta chains from one sample in a study of CD8 T cells in Susac syndrome. TCRdb redid the calling of the immunoSEQ multiplex PCR reads with MiXCR, one entry per CDR3 protein. The table shows 84,000 or so distinct CDR3 sequences, with about 96% occurring only once. Sequenced input: CD8+ T cells from PBMCs. The source is a human donor with Susac syndrome. The CDR3 runs from the conserved cysteine through the conserved F or W. Each record gives: clone size, V gene, D gene, J gene, CDR3 DNA, CDR3 protein. D genes are given only for firm matches. Expanded clones are given a class, and other clones once, few, many or no size at all.

-	TRBV9	TRBD1	TRBJ2-5	TGTGCCAGCAGGGCGACAGGGGAAGAGACCCAGTACTTC	CASRATGEETQYF
-	TRBV19	-	TRBJ2-6	TGTGCCAGTAGTATTTACATCTCTGGGGCCAACGTCCTGACTTTC	CASSIYISGANVLTF
-	TRBV6-2/TRBV6-3	-	TRBJ1-1	TGTGCCAGCACCCTAACCGCGACAGGTAACACTGAAGCTTTCTTT	CASTLTATGNTEAFF
-	TRBV5-6	TRBD1	TRBJ1-5	TGTGCCAGCAGCTATGGACAGGGGGCCGATAGCAATCAGCCCCAGCATTTT	CASSYGQGADSNQPQHF
-	TRBV30	-	TRBJ1-2	TGTGCCTGGAGTGTTGCGGGGCATGGCTACACCTTC	CAWSVAGHGYTF
-	TRBV25-1	-	TRBJ1-6	TGTGCCAGCAGTGACCCTTCGGGGACCTATAATTCACCCCTCCACTTT	CASSDPSGTYNSPLHF
once	TRBV24-1	TRBD1	TRBJ2-5	TGTGCCACCAGTGTCGGGACAGGGGGTTTTCAAGAGACCCAGTACTTC	CATSVGTGGFQETQYF
-	TRBV15	TRBD1	TRBJ1-5	TGTGCCACCAGCAGAGATCGGGGACAGGGTCAGCCCCAGCATTTT	CATSRDRGQGQPQHF
-	TRBV6-5	-	TRBJ2-5	TGTGCCAGCAGTTACTCTAGATCCGGGGAGACCCAGTACTTC	CASSYSRSGETQYF
-	TRBV4-1	-	TRBJ1-2	TGCGCCAGCAGCCCGCCAGGAGAAGATGGCTACACCTTC	CASSPPGEDGYTF
-	TRBV20-1	-	TRBJ2-4	TGCAGTGCTAGGTTTAAGGGGTCCGCGTCCAAAAACATTCAGTACTTC	CSARFKGSASKNIQYF